Below, 28 T cell receptor beta chains from the same sample are listed, as sequenced in a study of OX40 agonist ivuxolimab in advanced cancers. Assay used: immunoSEQ multiplex PCR; TCRdb lists only in-frame clones, some missing. The sample has about 83,000 clones, over 75% seen once. The source was CD4+ or CD8+ T cells sorted from blood, collected in a trial of the OX40 agonist ivuxolimab. Receptors were obtained from an adult with an advanced solid tumor such as melanoma, head and neck, liver or kidney cancer.

The V call is TRBV19, the J call TRBJ2-2; TRBD1 aligns across 10 bases. The junction had 4 bases not matched to a gene; V was cut back by 3 bases and J by 6 bases. CDR3 length equals 15 residues. Germline V gives CDR1 LNHDA, CDR2 SQIVND (reference sequence). The CDR3 DNA reads TGTGCCAGTAGTATTCGGGACAGGGGACCCGGGGAGCTGTTTTTT. This gives the protein CASSIRDRGPGELFF.

CDR3 DNA sequence: TGTGCCAGCAGTCTCAGGGGTTTTAATTCACCCCTCCACTTT. This encodes CASSLRGFNSPLHF. The chain carries TRBV27 and TRBJ1-6, with D perhaps TRBD1 (6 bases). Trimming shortened V by 5 bases and J by 6 bases, and 11 bases separated the two germline ends. In germline, CDR1 is MNHEY, CDR2 SMNVEV (reference sequence). The CDR3 length is 14 residues.

The CDR3 loop is CASSGQGMVEQFF. The DNA for the CDR3 is TGTGCCAGCAGCGGACAGGGGATGGTTGAGCAGTTCTTC. The chain links TRBV2 to TRBJ2-1, with 9 bases matching TRBD1. The CDR3 contains 13 residues. The germline gives CDR1 SNHLY, CDR2 FYNNEI. V lost 6 bases, J lost 9 bases, and 6 bases stayed unmatched.

The chain joins TRBV9 to TRBJ1-6, with 7 positions matching TRBD1. Germline loops: CDR1 SGDLS, CDR2 YYNGEE. The trim removed 0 bases at V and 0 bases at J, leaving 9 bases unmatched. The CDR3 sequence is 19 residues long. The CDR3 region has the DNA TGTGCCAGCAGCGTAGGAGTAGGGGGCACCTCCTCCTATAATTCACCCCTCCACTTT. Its protein product is CASSVGVGGTSSYNSPLHF. The full variable domain, its missing parts supplied by reference TRBV9 and TRBJ1-6, is DSGVTQTPKHLITATGQRVTLRCSPRSGDLSVYWYQQSLDQGLQFLIQYYNGEERAKGNILERFSAQQFPDLHSELNLSSLELGDSALYFCASSVGVGGTSSYNSPLHFGNGTRLTVT.

This clone has more than one count but fewer than ten. The CDR3 loop reads CASRRTDRASNYGYTF. The CDR3 DNA sequence: TGCGCCAGCAGACGTACCGACAGGGCTTCTAACTATGGCTACACCTTC. This rearrangement joins TRBV5-1 to TRBJ1-2; 7 bases fit TRBD1. Germline-derived CDR1 and CDR2 are SGHRS and YFSETQ. The CDR3 has 16 residues. After removal of 5 bases from V and 0 bases from J, the junction contained 10 bases not matched to a gene.

The chain joins TRBV5-1 to TRBJ2-7; D is possibly TRBD1 (5 bases). Germline V gene sequence: CDR1 SGHRS, CDR2 YFSETQ. The CDR3 is 14 amino acids. Trimming took off 1 base at V and 7 bases at J, with 15 bases between the two ends. The CDR3 reads CASSLYLGAPEQYF. The CDR3 DNA reads TGCGCCAGCAGCTTGTATCTAGGGGCGCCTGAGCAGTACTTC.

This clone has a handful of counts. This chain links TRBV9 with TRBJ2-2; maybe TRBD1 (7 bases). Trimming removed 4 bases from V and 4 bases from J, with 17 bases in between. Germline CDR1 and CDR2: SGDLS and YYNGEE. The CDR3 sequence is 16 residues long. The CDR3 sequence is CASSTTTGEVTGELFF. The DNA for the CDR3 is TGTGCCAGCAGCACGACAACAGGGGAGGTCACCGGGGAGCTGTTTTTT. The variable domain in full, completed from reference TRBV9 and TRBJ2-2, reads DSGVTQTPKHLITATGQRVTLRCSPRSGDLSVYWYQQSLDQGLQFLIQYYNGEERAKGNILERFSAQQFPDLHSELNLSSLELGDSALYFCASSTTTGEVTGELFFGEGSRLTVL.

The V call is TRBV6-1, the J call TRBJ1-1, with D uncertain. Deletions cut 8 bases from V and 4 bases from J, with 14 bases between. The CDR3 length is 13 residues. Per the germline V gene, CDR1 is MNHNS and CDR2 is SASEGT. The DNA of the CDR3 is TGTGCCAGCCTATCACCCCCGGGCACTGAAGCTTTCTTT. Translating gives CASLSPPGTEAFF.

The CDR3 region has the DNA TGTGCCAGCAGTCCTACCCGCCCCGGGGAGCTGTTTTTT. This sequence encodes CASSPTRPGELFF. V and J are TRBV6-6 and TRBJ2-2; D remains unclear. CDR1 and CDR2 from the germline V gene are MNHNY and SVGAGI (reference sequence). Trimming pared 5 bases from V and 6 bases from J, leaving 10 bases between. The CDR3 is made up of 13 amino acids.

J is TRBJ2-5 and V is TRBV6-1; 7 nucleotides line up with TRBD2. The CDR3 is 19 amino acids. Trimming cost V 3 bases and J 5 bases; bases outside gene matches: 21. CDR1 is MNHNS and CDR2 is SASEGT in the germline V gene. The DNA for the CDR3 is TGTGCCAGCAGTGATTTGGTATGGAGATACGGGGGAGGGAGGGAGACCCAGTACTTC. This translates into CASSDLVWRYGGGRETQYF.

This clone was counted between two and nine times. This chain joins TRBV1 and TRBJ2-3. TRBV1 is given as a pseudogene. The CDR3 is 10 residues long. The CDR3 region is CTSSQDTQYF. The CDR3 DNA reads as TGCACCAGCAGCCAGGATACGCAGTATTTT.

This chain uses TRBV4-3 with TRBJ1-4; the D is unclear. This CDR3 has 15 amino acids. Per the germline V gene, CDR1 is LGHNA and CDR2 is YSLEER. Deletions cut 0 bases from V and 4 bases from J, with 9 bases between. CDR3 DNA sequence: TGCGCCAGCAGCCAAGATAAACAAGTTAATGAAAAACTGTTTTTT. Translating gives CASSQDKQVNEKLFF.

J is TRBJ2-4 and V is TRBV5-5; tentatively, D is TRBD2 (5 bases). The germline gives CDR1 SGHKS, CDR2 YYEKEE (reference sequence). The CDR3 is 16 amino acids. V lost 4 bases and J 0 bases, leaving 14 bases between the germline ends. CDR3 protein: CASSQERGSAKNIQYF. The CDR3 DNA reads TGTGCCAGCAGCCAAGAGCGAGGGTCAGCCAAAAACATTCAGTACTTC. Filled out from reference TRBV5-5 and TRBJ2-4, the complete variable domain reads DAGVTQSPTHLIKTRGQQVTLRCSPISGHKSVSWYQQVLGQGPQFIFQYYEKEERGRGNFPDRFSARQFPNYSSELNVNALLLGDSALYLCASSQERGSAKNIQYFGAGTRLSVL.

This chain uses TRBV20-1 with TRBJ2-1; D unclear. This CDR3 spans 11 amino acids. CDR1 and CDR2 (germline): DFQATT, SNEGSKA (reference sequence). Trimming left V 4 bases short and J 4 bases short, with 5 bases between. CDR3 nucleotides: TGCAGTGCTAATGAATACAATGAGCAGTTCTTC. It translates to CSANEYNEQFF.

This sequence joins TRBV30 and TRBJ2-2, with 9 bases matching TRBD1. V lost 1 base and J lost 6; bases outside the gene matches: 6. This CDR3 is 15 amino acids long. Germline V gene lookup returns CDR1 GTSNPN and CDR2 SVGIG (reference sequence). The CDR3 region is CAWSGYRGLSGELFF. The CDR3 DNA reads TGTGCCTGGAGTGGATACAGGGGGCTCTCCGGGGAGCTGTTTTTT.

V gene TRBV30 combines with J gene TRBJ1-3; 9 bases are a match to TRBD1. CDR1 is GTSNPN, CDR2 SVGIG, per germline (reference sequence). After removal of 1 base from V and 0 bases from J, the junction contained 1 base not matched to a gene. The CDR3 runs to 15 residues. The CDR3 sequence: CAWSGGQGSGNTIYF. CDR3 coding DNA: TGTGCCTGGAGTGGGGGACAGGGCTCTGGAAACACCATATATTTT.

The rearrangement uses TRBV2 and TRBJ2-5; 15 bases map to TRBD2. The ends lost 5 bases at V and 4 bases at J; junction bases unmatched: 14. CDR1 SNHLY and CDR2 FYNNEI come from the germline V gene. The CDR3 has 19 amino acids. In DNA, the CDR3 is TGTGCCAGCAGTCCCCCGGGACTAGCGGGGGGAATATCCCCAGAGACCCAGTACTTC. Translated: CASSPPGLAGGISPETQYF.

The V and J genes are TRBV6-5 and TRBJ1-5; a weak D match, TRBD1 (6 bases). Germline V gene data show CDR1 as MNHEY and CDR2 as SVGAGI. The CDR3 is 15 residues long. Trimming left V 0 bases short and J 5 bases short, with 11 bases between. The CDR3 loop is CASSYSAGADQPQHF. The CDR3 region has the DNA TGTGCCAGCAGTTACTCAGCGGGGGCGGATCAGCCCCAGCATTTT.

V gene TRBV19 combines with J gene TRBJ1-2; D is unclear. The CDR3 contains 13 residues. Germline assignment: CDR1 LNHDA and CDR2 SQIVND (reference sequence). Trimming took 6 bases from V and 5 from J, leaving 13 bases between them. CDR3 sequence (DNA): TGTGCCAGTAGCAAAGCAGATTTATATGGCTACACCTTC. Its protein is CASSKADLYGYTF. Drawing the rest from reference TRBV19 and TRBJ1-2, the complete variable domain is DGGITQSPKYLFRKEGQNVTLSCEQNLNHDAMYWYRQDPGQGLRLIYYSQIVNDFQKGDIAEGYSVSREKKESFPLTVTSAQKNPTAFYLCASSKADLYGYTFGSGTRLTVV.

This clone was recorded only once. V is TRBV11-2 and J is TRBJ2-2; 10 bases fit TRBD1. The V gene's germline CDR1 is SGHAT and CDR2 FQNNGV. Trimming took 10 bases from V and 0 from J; bases not matched to a gene: 2. The CDR3 extends over 14 amino acids. CDR3 loop: CATGTGANTGELFF. The CDR3 DNA sequence: TGTGCCACCGGGACAGGGGCGAACACCGGGGAGCTGTTTTTT.

The chain recombines TRBV7-9 with TRBJ2-7; 8 nucleotides align to TRBD2. J lost 6 bases, V lost 1 base, and 8 bases had no gene match. Germline CDR1 is SEHNR and CDR2 is FQNEAQ (reference sequence). The CDR3 spans 15 residues. CDR3 region: CASSLERGGIREQYF. The CDR3 bases are TGTGCCAGCAGCTTAGAGCGCGGGGGGATTCGCGAGCAGTACTTC.

This clone appeared a single time. The chain is built from TRBV6-4 and TRBJ1-2, with D unresolved. The CDR3 totals 13 residues. The V gene's germline CDR1 is MRHNA and CDR2 SNTAGT. V was clipped by 5 bases and J by 2 bases, with 9 bases between them. The CDR3 here is CASSPDGNYGYTF. As DNA, the CDR3 is TGTGCCAGCAGTCCTGACGGAAACTATGGCTACACCTTC.

Concerning this clone: Different DNA sequences within this sample yield the same CDR3. The rearrangement links TRBV30 to TRBJ1-1, with 8 nucleotides matching TRBD1. V lost 3 bases to trimming and J lost 1 base; unmatched junction nucleotides: 1. The length of the CDR3 is 13 residues. The V gene's germline CDR1 is GTSNPN and CDR2 SVGIG (reference sequence). In nucleotides, the CDR3 is TGTGCCTGGAGAGGACAGGGGAACACTGAAGCTTTCTTT. This encodes CAWRGQGNTEAFF. Full variable domain (missing parts from reference TRBV30 and TRBJ1-1): SQTIHQWPATLVQPVGSPLSLECTVEGTSNPNLYWYRQAAGRGLQLLFYSVGIGQISSEVPQNLSASRPQDRQFILSSKKLLLSDSGFYLCAWRGQGNTEAFFGQGTRLTVV.

V is TRBV4-2 and J is TRBJ1-5; TRBD1 agrees at 12 bases. V shed 1 base, J shed 6 bases, and the junction held 1 base outside the gene matches. The CDR3 totals 15 residues. CDR1 is LGHNA, CDR2 YNFKEQ, per germline. The CDR3 sequence: CASSQGDRGRQPQHF. CDR3 bases: TGTGCCAGCAGCCAAGGGGACAGGGGGCGTCAGCCCCAGCATTTT.

The rearrangement uses TRBV7-3 and TRBJ2-1, with 10 bases lining up with TRBD2. This CDR3 spans 15 amino acids. Germline lookup yields CDR1 SGHTA and CDR2 FQGTGA. Trimming at V came to 5 bases and at J to 6 bases, leaving 7 bases not matched to a gene. Written as DNA, the CDR3 is TGTGCCAGCAGCATCGGACTAGCGGCAACCAATGAGCAGTTCTTC. Amino acids: CASSIGLAATNEQFF.

This chain uses TRBV10-3 with TRBJ2-3; perhaps TRBD2 as D (7 bases). CDR1 ENHRY and CDR2 SYGVKD come from the germline V gene. V shed 3 bases and J shed 3 bases, with 13 bases lying between them. The CDR3 runs 15 residues. The CDR3 region is CAISDAGARTDTQYF. The CDR3 coding sequence is TGTGCCATCAGTGACGCGGGGGCCCGGACAGATACGCAGTATTTT.

The chain links TRBV4-3 to TRBJ1-2, with 8 bases identical to TRBD1. V was pared by 6 bases and J by 3 bases, with 6 bases of the junction left unmatched. The germline V gene has CDR1 LGHNA and CDR2 YSLEER. The CDR3 length is 14 residues. The CDR3 nucleotides are TGCGCCAGCAGTCCCGGGACAGGCCACTATGGCTACACCTTC. Protein sequence: CASSPGTGHYGYTF.

The rearrangement joins TRBV14 to TRBJ2-1; D call uncertain. Germline CDR1 and CDR2: SGHDN and FVKESK. This CDR3 has 13 amino acids. V was shortened by 4 bases and J by 8 bases, with 12 bases between the two germline ends. The CDR3 protein is CASSRHVTDEQFF. DNA for the CDR3: TGTGCCAGCAGCCGACATGTAACCGATGAGCAGTTCTTC.